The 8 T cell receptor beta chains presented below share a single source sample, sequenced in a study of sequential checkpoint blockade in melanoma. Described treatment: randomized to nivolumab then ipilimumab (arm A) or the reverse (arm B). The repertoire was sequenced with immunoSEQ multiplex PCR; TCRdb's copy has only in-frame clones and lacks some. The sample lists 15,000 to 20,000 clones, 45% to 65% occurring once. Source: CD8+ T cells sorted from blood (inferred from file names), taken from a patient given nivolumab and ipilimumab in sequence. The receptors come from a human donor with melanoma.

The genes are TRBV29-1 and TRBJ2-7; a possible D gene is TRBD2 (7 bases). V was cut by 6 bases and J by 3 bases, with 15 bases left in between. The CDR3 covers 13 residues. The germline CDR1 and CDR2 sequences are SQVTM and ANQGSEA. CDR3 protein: CSVTEAGHYEQYF. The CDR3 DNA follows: TGCAGCGTGACGGAAGCGGGACACTACGAGCAGTACTTC.

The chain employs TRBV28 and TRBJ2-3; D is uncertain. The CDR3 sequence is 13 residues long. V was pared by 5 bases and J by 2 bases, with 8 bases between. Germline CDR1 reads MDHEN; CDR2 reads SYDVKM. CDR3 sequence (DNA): TGTGCCAGCAGTGGTACAATCACAGATACGCAGTATTTT. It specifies CASSGTITDTQYF. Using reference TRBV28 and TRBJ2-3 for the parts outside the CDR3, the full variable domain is DVKVTQSSRYLVKRTGEKVFLECVQDMDHENMFWYRQDPGLGLRLIYFSYDVKMKEKGDIPEGYSVSREKKERFSLILESASTNQTSMYLCASSGTITDTQYFGPGTRLTVL.

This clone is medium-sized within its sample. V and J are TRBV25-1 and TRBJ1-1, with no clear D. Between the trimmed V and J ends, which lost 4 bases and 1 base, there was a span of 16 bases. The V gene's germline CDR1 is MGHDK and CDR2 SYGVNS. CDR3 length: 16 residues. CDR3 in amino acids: CASSAPGPIQNTEAFF. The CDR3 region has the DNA TGTGCCAGCAGTGCCCCGGGTCCTATTCAGAACACTGAAGCTTTCTTT.

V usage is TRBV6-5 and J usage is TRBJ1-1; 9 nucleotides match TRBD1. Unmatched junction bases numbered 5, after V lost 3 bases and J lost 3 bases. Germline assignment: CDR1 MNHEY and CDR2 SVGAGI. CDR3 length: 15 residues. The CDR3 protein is CASSYGTGYYTEAFF. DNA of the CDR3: TGTGCCAGCAGTTATGGGACAGGGTATTACACTGAAGCTTTCTTT.

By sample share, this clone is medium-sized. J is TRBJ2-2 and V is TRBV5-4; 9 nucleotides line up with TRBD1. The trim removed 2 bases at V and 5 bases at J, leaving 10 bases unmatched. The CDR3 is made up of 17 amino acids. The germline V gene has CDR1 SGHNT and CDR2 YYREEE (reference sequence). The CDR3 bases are TGTGCCAGCAGCTTTTTGACCGGGACAGGGTCAACCGGGGAGCTGTTTTTT. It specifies CASSFLTGTGSTGELFF.

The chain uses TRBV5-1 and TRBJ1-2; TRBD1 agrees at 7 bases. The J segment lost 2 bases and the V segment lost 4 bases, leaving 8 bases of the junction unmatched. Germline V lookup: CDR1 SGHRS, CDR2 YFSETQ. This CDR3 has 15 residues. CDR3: CASSMSPGQNYGYTF. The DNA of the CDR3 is TGCGCCAGCAGCATGAGTCCGGGACAGAACTATGGCTACACCTTC.

The DNA of the CDR3 is TGTGCCAGCAGCTTACGCGGGTCTAGCACAGATACGCAGTATTTT. Encoded protein: CASSLRGSSTDTQYF. The gene calls are TRBV13 and TRBJ2-3; TRBD2 might be the D (5 bases). This CDR3 has 15 amino acids. The germline V gene has CDR1 PRHDT and CDR2 FYEKMQ (reference sequence). Deletions cut 2 bases from V and 0 bases from J, with 9 bases between. Filled out from reference TRBV13 and TRBJ2-3, the complete variable domain reads AAGVIQSPRHLIKEKRETATLKCYPIPRHDTVYWYQQGPGQDPQFLISFYEKMQSDKGSIPDRFSAQQFSDYHSELNMSSLELGDSALYFCASSLRGSSTDTQYFGPGTRLTVL.

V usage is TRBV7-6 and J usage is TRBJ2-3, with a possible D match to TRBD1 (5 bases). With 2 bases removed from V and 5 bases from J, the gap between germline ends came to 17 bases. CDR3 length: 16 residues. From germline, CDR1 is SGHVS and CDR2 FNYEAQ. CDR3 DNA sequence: TGTGCCAGCAGCTTAAATGTGGGGCGGCCGGGAGATACGCAGTATTTT. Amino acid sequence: CASSLNVGRPGDTQYF.